The present T cell receptor (beta chain) was sequenced within a study of T-cell memory formation after mild COVID-19. This clonotype came up a few times. Via MiXCR, TCRdb re-called the 5' RACE reads, giving one row per CDR3 protein. The data hold 400,000 to 550,000 distinct CDR3 sequences, with nearly 25% observed a single time. Source material: PBMCs or a T cell subset sorted from them (not recorded which). The receptor was derived from an adult woman who had mild COVID-19 (a few samples of this study predate the infection). Cell type and time point are not known.

The CDR3 reads CASTSDRGTDTQYF. The CDR3 nucleotides are TGTGCCAGCACCTCCGACAGGGGCACAGATACGCAGTATTTT. The chain has TRBV12-3 or TRBV12-4 and TRBJ2-3, with 7 bases identical to TRBD1. Unmatched junction bases numbered 5, after V lost 7 bases and J lost 1 base. The CDR3 contains 14 residues.